The clone carrying this T cell receptor (beta chain) has just a few counts. The antigen remains undetermined. These data are taken from a study of cytotoxic CD8 clonotypes in ibrutinib-treated CLL. Study as a whole: After median approximately 74 months, roughly 15 stayed in remission, some 12 progressed; responses about 25 partial, 2 complete. Study-wide results and limits: Rare overall, public clonotypes shrank or held steady under therapy. Ibrutinib response saw clonality rise, and progression saw it return toward baseline.

The assay was immunoSEQ multiplex PCR, and TCRdb's table has in-frame clones only and misses some. The sample yields around 40,000 clones, just over 70% seen once. About 2 micrograms of genomic DNA (from cryopreserved PBMCs) were used for TCR beta libraries. Germline-derived CDR1 and CDR2 are MGHRA and YSYEKL. The CDR3 covers 15 residues. Trimming removed 2 bases at V and 12 bases at J, with 22 bases between. The rearrangement uses TRBV4-1 and TRBJ1-1; tentatively, D is TRBD1 (5 bases). The sample in question was PBMCs, obtained at disease progression, from a patient treated with ibrutinib. The receptor's source is a human donor with chronic lymphocytic leukemia. The CDR3 DNA follows: TGCGCCAGCAGCCAACCTACGTGGGGGAACGAGAAGTCTTTCTTT. It encodes CASSQPTWGNEKSFF.